A single sample gave rise to the 19 T cell receptor beta chains below, sequenced in a study of CD8 T cells in Susac syndrome. It was with random hexamers that about 0.45 to 1 ug RNA was reverse transcribed. TCRdb redid the calling of the immunoSEQ multiplex PCR reads with MiXCR, one entry per CDR3 protein. There are about 200,000 distinct CDR3 sequences in the sample; 85% to 95% occur only once, and about 0.1% lies in the top ten. The sequencing sample was made of CD4+ T cells from PBMCs. Source of these receptors: a human donor in good health.

This clonotype was seen only once. The chain links TRBV5-4 to TRBJ2-1; the match to TRBD2 covers 11 bases. CDR1 and CDR2 from the germline V gene are SGHNT and YYREEE (reference sequence). V lost 5 bases to trimming and J lost 7 bases; unmatched junction nucleotides: 8. The CDR3 runs to 15 residues. CDR3 nucleotide sequence: TGTGCCAGCAGGGATAGCGGGAGGGAGCAGAATGAGCAGTTCTTC. Encoded protein: CASRDSGREQNEQFF.

This sequence joins TRBV3-1 and TRBJ2-1; the match to TRBD2 covers 7 bases. Looked up from germline, CDR1 is LGHDT and CDR2 is YNNKEL (reference sequence). CDR3 length equals 15 residues. V shed 3 bases and J 6 bases; nucleotides not matched to a gene: 8. CDR3 nucleotides: TGTGCCAGCAGCCATTGGGAGCGGGGCCCCAATGAGCAGTTCTTC. It codes for CASSHWERGPNEQFF.

As regards this clonotype: The junction departs from germline at one end; a sequencing error may be responsible. J is TRBJ2-3 and V is TRBV15; D uncertain. Germline-derived CDR1 and CDR2 are LNHNV and YYDKDF (reference sequence). The CDR3 spans 14 residues. The CDR3 sequence: CATSRGHSKDTQYF. CDR3 coding DNA: TGTGCCACCAGCAGAGGTCACAGCAAAGATACGCAGTATTTT.

V gene TRBV7-9 combines with J gene TRBJ1-2; D possibly corresponds to TRBD1 (5 bases). Deletions cut 1 base from V and 3 bases from J, with 12 bases between. The CDR3 consists of 15 residues. Germline values: CDR1 SEHNR, CDR2 FQNEAQ (reference sequence). CDR3 amino acids: CASSLGSGADYGYTF. CDR3 sequence (DNA): TGTGCCAGCAGCTTAGGTTCTGGGGCCGACTATGGCTACACCTTC.

The chain joins TRBV18 to TRBJ2-5; TRBD2 aligns across 8 bases. Germline V CDR1 and CDR2: KGHSH, LQKENI. The CDR3 consists of 15 residues. Losses at the gene ends were 3 bases for V and 5 bases for J; bases not matched to a gene: 8. This CDR3 is CASSPQRGGEETQYF. CDR3 coding DNA: TGTGCCAGCTCACCGCAACGGGGGGGCGAGGAGACCCAGTACTTC.

The chain links TRBV29-1 to TRBJ1-5; possibly TRBD1 for D (5 bases). The V gene's germline CDR1 is SQVTM and CDR2 ANQGSEA. The CDR3 spans 13 residues. V lost 6 bases to trimming and J lost 5 bases, with 14 bases between them. The CDR3 spells CSVGQGDDQPQHF. CDR3 DNA: TGCAGCGTGGGGCAGGGAGATGATCAGCCCCAGCATTTT.

This clonotype was counted between two and nine times. The junction departs from germline at one end; a sequencing error may be responsible. The chain joins TRBV5-4 to TRBJ2-2; maybe TRBD1 (6 bases). CDR3 length: 14 residues. CDR1 SGHNT and CDR2 YYREEE come from the germline V gene (reference sequence). This CDR3 is CASSLDRNTGELFF. DNA of the CDR3: TGTGCTAGCAGCTTGGACAGGAACACCGGGGAGCTGTTTTTT.

This rearrangement joins TRBV3-1 to TRBJ2-3; D gene uncertain. CDR3 length: 11 amino acids. The germline V and J ends were trimmed by 3 bases and 4 bases, with 2 bases remaining between them. Per germline, CDR1 LGHDT and CDR2 YNNKEL (reference sequence). The CDR3 DNA follows: TGTGCCAGCAGCCAGCCAGATACGCAGTATTTT. Translated, it gives CASSQPDTQYF.

This chain joins TRBV2 and TRBJ1-5, with D possibly being TRBD1 (6 bases). The CDR3 consists of 12 residues. Germline V gene data show CDR1 as SNHLY and CDR2 as FYNNEI. V lost 8 bases and J lost 5, with 10 bases in between. The CDR3 DNA follows: TGTGCCAGCCACAGGGAAGATCAGCCCCAGCATTTT. This encodes CASHREDQPQHF.

The chain is built from TRBV29-1 and TRBJ2-1; D might be TRBD1 (5 bases). CDR1 is SQVTM and CDR2 is ANQGSEA in the germline V gene. This CDR3 contains 11 residues. The CDR3 loop is CSGQGYNEQFF. The CDR3 coding sequence is TGCAGTGGCCAGGGCTACAATGAGCAGTTCTTC.

DNA for the CDR3: TGTGCCAGCGGCCGCCGCGGGAGCAACGAGCAGTACGTC. This gives the protein CASGRRGSNEQYV. The chain has TRBV14 and TRBJ2-7, with 7 bases that match TRBD2. The CDR3 covers 13 residues. Trimming at V came to 8 bases and at J to 5 bases, leaving 9 bases not matched to a gene. Germline CDR1 SGHDN, CDR2 FVKESK.

The genes are TRBV29-1 and TRBJ2-5, with TRBD2 matching over 9 bases. The trim removed 6 bases at V and 1 base at J, leaving 9 bases unmatched. The germline gives CDR1 SQVTM, CDR2 ANQGSEA. This CDR3 comprises 15 residues. CDR3 coding DNA: TGCAGCGTGGCCCGAGCGGGAGGTCCCCAAGAGACCCAGTACTTC. Translated, it gives CSVARAGGPQETQYF.

The V and J genes are TRBV5-1 and TRBJ2-1; D uncertain. Trimming shortened V by 0 bases and J by 5 bases, and 9 bases separated the two germline ends. Germline CDR1 is SGHRS and CDR2 is YFSETQ. This CDR3 contains 14 residues. For the CDR3, the DNA is TGCGCCAGCAGCTTGGCCTTACCCCACAATGAGCAGTTCTTC. This encodes CASSLALPHNEQFF.

V usage is TRBV24-1 and J usage is TRBJ1-2, with a weak D call TRBD1 (6 bases). CDR3 length: 14 residues. Trimming cost V 3 bases and J 3 bases, with 10 bases left between them. Per germline, CDR1 KGHDR and CDR2 SFDVKD. The CDR3 loop reads CATSDTGKDYGYTF. The CDR3 DNA sequence: TGTGCCACCAGTGATACAGGGAAAGACTATGGCTACACCTTC.

V gene TRBV29-1 combines with J gene TRBJ2-1; the D is unclear. The CDR3 spans 12 residues. Trimming pared 4 bases from V and 9 bases from J, leaving 13 bases between. Germline CDR1 and CDR2: SQVTM and ANQGSEA. The CDR3 protein is CSVVVVNGEQFF. CDR3 in DNA: TGCAGCGTTGTGGTCGTTAACGGTGAGCAGTTCTTC.

This clonotype was seen a single time. This sequence joins TRBV6-5 and TRBJ2-4; no clear D gene. V lost 0 bases and J lost 0, with 3 bases in between. The germline CDR1 and CDR2 sequences are MNHEY and SVGAGI. The CDR3 loop spans 14 amino acids. CDR3 loop: CASSYSPAKNIQYF. The CDR3 nucleotides read TGTGCCAGCAGTTACTCCCCAGCCAAAAACATTCAGTACTTC.

The chain combines TRBV28 with TRBJ1-1; D call uncertain. The CDR3 is 11 residues long. Germline V gene sequence: CDR1 MDHEN, CDR2 SYDVKM. The V end lost 8 bases, the J end lost 6 bases, and 10 bases lay between the germline ends. CDR3 nucleotide sequence: TGTGCCAGCGTCCGGAGGTCTGAAGCTTTCTTT. Its protein is CASVRRSEAFF.

The chain joins TRBV27 to TRBJ1-2; 8 bases are shared with TRBD1. In germline, CDR1 is MNHEY, CDR2 SMNVEV (reference sequence). The length of the CDR3 is 14 residues. With 4 bases clipped from V and 8 bases from J, the junction kept 9 bases outside the gene matches. The CDR3 nucleotides read TGTGCCAGCAGTTATGACAGGGGTCGAGGGGGCTACACCTTC. It is translated as CASSYDRGRGGYTF.

V and J are TRBV15 and TRBJ1-2, with a possible D match to TRBD1 (6 bases). Germline CDR1 is LNHNV and CDR2 is YYDKDF (reference sequence). There are 16 residues in the CDR3. V lost 5 bases to trimming and J lost 4 bases, with 20 bases between them. In DNA form, the CDR3 reads TGTGCCACCAGCCTCGGGACATCCTCTAATGGCTATGGCTACACCTTC. Translation gives CATSLGTSSNGYGYTF.